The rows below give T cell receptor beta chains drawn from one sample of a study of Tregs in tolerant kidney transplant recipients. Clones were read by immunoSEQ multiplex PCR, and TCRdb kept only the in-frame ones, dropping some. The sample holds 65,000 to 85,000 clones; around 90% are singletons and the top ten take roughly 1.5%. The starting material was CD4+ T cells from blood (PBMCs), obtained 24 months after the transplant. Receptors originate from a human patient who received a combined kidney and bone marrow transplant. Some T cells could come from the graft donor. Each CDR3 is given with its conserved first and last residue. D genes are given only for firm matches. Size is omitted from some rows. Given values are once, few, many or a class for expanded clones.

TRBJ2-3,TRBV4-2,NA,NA,CASSHQTGTDTQYF,TGTGCCAGCAGCCACCAGACTGGCACAGATACGCAGTATTTT
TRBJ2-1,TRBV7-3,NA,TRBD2,CASSSLSGGSYNEQFF,TGTGCCAGCAGCTCCCTGAGCGGGGGAAGCTACAATGAGCAGTTCTTC
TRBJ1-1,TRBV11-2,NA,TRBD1,CASSPDRFRTEAFF,TGTGCCAGCAGCCCGGACAGGTTTCGGACTGAAGCTTTCTTT
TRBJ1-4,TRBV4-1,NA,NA,CASSQTEKLFF,TGCGCCAGCAGCCAAACAGAAAAACTGTTTTTT
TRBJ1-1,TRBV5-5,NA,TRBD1,CASSRLWDRGISAEAFF,TGTGCCAGCAGCCGCCTTTGGGACAGGGGAATCTCAGCTGAAGCTTTCTTT
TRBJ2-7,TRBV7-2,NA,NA,CASSLVRTLEQYF,TGTGCCAGCAGCTTAGTAAGGACACTCGAGCAGTACTTC
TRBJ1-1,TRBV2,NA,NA,CASTLGRAAGPEAFF,TGTGCCAGCACCCTGGGAAGGGCCGCGGGGCCTGAAGCTTTCTTT
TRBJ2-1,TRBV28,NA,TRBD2,CASRTSGGRGEQFF,TGTGCCAGCAGGACCTCGGGGGGGCGGGGTGAGCAGTTCTTC
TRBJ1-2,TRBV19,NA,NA,CASSLSDISGYTF,TGTGCCAGTAGTTTATCGGACATTTCTGGCTACACCTTC
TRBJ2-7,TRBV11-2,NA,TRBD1,CASSLDGTEHYEQYF,TGTGCCAGCAGCTTAGATGGGACAGAGCACTACGAGCAGTACTTC
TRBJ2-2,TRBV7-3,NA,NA,CASSFQAGTGELFF,TGTGCCAGCAGCTTTCAGGCGGGGACCGGGGAGCTGTTTTTT
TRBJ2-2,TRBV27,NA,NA,CASSLEVTGELFF,TGTGCCAGCAGTCTGGAGGTGACCGGGGAGCTGTTTTTT
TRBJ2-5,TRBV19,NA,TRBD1,CASRKGPGQGGETQYF,TGTGCCAGTAGGAAAGGACCGGGACAGGGAGGGGAGACCCAGTACTTC
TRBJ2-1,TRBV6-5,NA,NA,CASSSERSVDEQFF,TGTGCCAGCAGTTCGGAAAGGAGTGTGGATGAGCAGTTCTTC
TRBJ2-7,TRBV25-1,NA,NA,CASSDLQGRVYEQYF,TGTGCCAGCAGTGATCTGCAGGGTCGTGTCTACGAGCAGTACTTC
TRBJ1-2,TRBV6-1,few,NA,CASSEVRGYGYTF,TGTGCCAGCAGTGAAGTACGGGGGTATGGCTACACCTTC
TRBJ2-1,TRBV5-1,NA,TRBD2,CASSLMAGGSYNEQFF,TGCGCCAGCAGCTTGATGGCGGGGGGATCCTACAATGAGCAGTTCTTC
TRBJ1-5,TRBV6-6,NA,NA,CASSYYPSNQPQHF,TGTGCCAGCAGTTATTATCCGAGCAATCAGCCCCAGCATTTT
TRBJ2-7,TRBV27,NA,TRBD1,CASSLAGGASYEQYF,TGTGCCAGCAGTTTAGCAGGGGGCGCATCCTACGAGCAGTACTTC
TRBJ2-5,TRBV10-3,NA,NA,CAISESEETQYF,TGTGCCATCAGTGAGTCTGAGGAGACCCAGTACTTC
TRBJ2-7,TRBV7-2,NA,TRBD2,CASSSRFSGSSSYEQYF,TGTGCCAGCAGCTCGAGGTTTAGCGGGAGTTCGTCCTACGAGCAGTACTTC
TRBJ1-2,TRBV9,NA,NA,CASSVASSVGGYTF,TGTGCCAGCAGCGTAGCAAGCTCCGTGGGCGGCTACACCTTC
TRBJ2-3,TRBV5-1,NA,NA,CASSLGGYRTDTQYF,TGCGCCAGCAGCTTGGGAGGGTACCGCACAGATACGCAGTATTTT
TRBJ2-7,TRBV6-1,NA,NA,CASKLYEQYF,TGTGCCAGCAAGCTCTACGAGCAGTACTTC
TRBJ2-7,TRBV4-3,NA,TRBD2,CASSQDRLAVYEQYF,TGCGCCAGCAGCCAAGACCGACTAGCGGTCTACGAGCAGTACTTC
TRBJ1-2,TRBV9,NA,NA,CASSVDQGTYGYTF,TGTGCCAGCAGCGTAGACCAGGGAACCTATGGCTACACCTTC
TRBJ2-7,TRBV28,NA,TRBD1,CASSEDRVSEQYF,TGTGCCAGCAGTGAGGACAGGGTGAGCGAGCAGTACTTC
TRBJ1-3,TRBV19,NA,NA,CASKNRRHLSGNTIYF,TGTGCCAGTAAGAACAGGCGACATCTCTCTGGAAACACCATATATTTT
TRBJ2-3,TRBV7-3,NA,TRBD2,CASSRLAGGVDTQYF,TGTGCCAGCAGCAGACTAGCGGGAGGGGTAGATACGCAGTATTTT
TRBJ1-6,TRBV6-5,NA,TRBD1,CASSYSMGQGRSPLHF,TGTGCCAGCAGTTACTCGATGGGACAGGGACGGTCACCCCTCCACTTT
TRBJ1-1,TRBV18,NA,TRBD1,CASSGRDSVLNTEAFF,TGTGCCAGCTCGGGTAGGGACAGTGTCTTGAACACTGAAGCTTTCTTT
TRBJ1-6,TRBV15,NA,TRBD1,CATSGDRGISPLHF,TGTGCCACCAGCGGGGACAGGGGAATTTCACCCCTCCACTTT
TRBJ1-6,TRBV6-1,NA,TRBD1,CASTVGQPNSPLHF,TGTGCCAGCACTGTGGGACAGCCTAATTCACCCCTCCACTTT
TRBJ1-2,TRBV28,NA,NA,CASSQFLGLYYGYTF,TGTGCCAGCAGTCAATTCCTCGGACTGTACTATGGCTACACCTTC
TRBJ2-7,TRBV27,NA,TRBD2,CASRGTSSWQYF,TGTGCCAGCAGAGGGACTAGTAGCTGGCAGTACTTC
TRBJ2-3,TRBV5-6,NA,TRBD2,CASSSNLAVATDTQYF,TGTGCCAGCAGCTCCAATCTAGCGGTAGCCACAGATACGCAGTATTTT
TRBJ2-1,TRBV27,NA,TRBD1,CASSLFPEDPRDRGNEQFF,TGTGCCAGCAGTTTATTTCCGGAGGACCCCCGGGACAGGGGTAATGAGCAGTTCTTC
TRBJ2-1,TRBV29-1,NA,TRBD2,CSGTGTRVYNEQFF,TGCAGCGGCACCGGGACTAGAGTATACAATGAGCAGTTCTTC
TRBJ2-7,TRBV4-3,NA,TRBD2,CASSQGLGLAGAGEQYF,TGCGCCAGCAGCCAGGGGTTGGGACTAGCGGGAGCTGGCGAGCAGTACTTC
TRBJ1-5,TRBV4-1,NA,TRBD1,CASSPTGTADQPQHF,TGCGCCAGCAGCCCCACAGGGACAGCAGATCAGCCCCAGCATTTT
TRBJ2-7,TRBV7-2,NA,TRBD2,CASSPRASGDYEQYF,TGTGCCAGCAGCCCAAGGGCTAGCGGGGACTACGAGCAGTACTTC
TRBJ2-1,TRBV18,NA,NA,CASSPLAPPYNEQFF,TGTGCCAGCTCACCATTGGCCCCACCCTACAATGAGCAGTTCTTC
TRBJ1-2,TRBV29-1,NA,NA,CSVETDGYTF,TGCAGCGTGGAGACAGATGGCTACACCTTC
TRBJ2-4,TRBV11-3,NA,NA,CASSRTLSGQSIVKNIQYF,TGTGCCAGCAGCCGCACCCTCTCCGGACAGTCGATCGTCAAAAACATTCAGTACTTC
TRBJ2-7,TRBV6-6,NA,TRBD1,CASKTGTGLWEQYF,TGTGCCAGTAAGACCGGGACAGGGCTTTGGGAGCAGTACTTC
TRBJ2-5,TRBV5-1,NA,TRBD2,CASSSIAGLEETQYF,TGCGCCAGCAGCTCAATAGCGGGACTGGAAGAGACCCAGTACTTC
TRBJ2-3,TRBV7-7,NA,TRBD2,CASSLTHGGGTDTQYF,TGTGCCAGCAGCTTAACCCACGGGGGGGGCACAGATACGCAGTATTTT
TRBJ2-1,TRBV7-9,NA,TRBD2,CASSLYRGVTSGHYNEQFF,TGTGCCAGCAGCTTATATAGAGGGGTGACTAGCGGCCACTACAATGAGCAGTTCTTC
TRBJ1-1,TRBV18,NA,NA,CASTYGGGTEAFF,TGTGCCAGCACGTACGGGGGGGGGACTGAAGCTTTCTTT
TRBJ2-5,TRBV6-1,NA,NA,CASRLDKFDQETQYF,TGTGCCAGCAGGCTTGACAAGTTTGACCAAGAGACCCAGTACTTC
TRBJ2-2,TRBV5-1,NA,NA,CASSLFQRFGNTGELFF,TGCGCCAGCAGCCTTTTCCAGCGGTTCGGGAACACCGGGGAGCTGTTTTTT
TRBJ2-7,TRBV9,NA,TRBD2,CASSIEPLAGGVQYF,TGTGCCAGCAGCATAGAGCCTCTAGCGGGAGGAGTGCAGTACTTC
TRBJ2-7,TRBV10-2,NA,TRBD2,CASRGAGGPYEQYF,TGCGCCAGCAGAGGAGCGGGAGGCCCCTACGAGCAGTACTTC
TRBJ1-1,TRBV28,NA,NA,CASSLARWDTEAFF,TGTGCCAGCAGTTTAGCCAGGTGGGACACTGAAGCTTTCTTT
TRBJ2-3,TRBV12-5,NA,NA,CASGLVARLSSTDTQYF,TGTGCTAGTGGTTTGGTAGCCAGACTAAGTAGCACAGATACGCAGTATTTT
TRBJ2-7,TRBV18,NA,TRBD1,CASSPDRGHSYEQYF,TGTGCCAGCTCACCGGACAGGGGTCACTCCTACGAGCAGTACTTC
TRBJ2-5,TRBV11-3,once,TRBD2,CASSLSGTSGIETQYF,TGTGCCAGCAGCTTATCGGGGACTAGCGGGATAGAGACCCAGTACTTC
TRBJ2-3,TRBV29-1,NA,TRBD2,CSGGTSGSGSTDTQYF,TGCAGCGGGGGGACTAGCGGGAGTGGTAGTACAGATACGCAGTATTTT
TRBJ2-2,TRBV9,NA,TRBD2,CASSAVGGAATGELFF,TGTGCCAGCAGCGCCGTCGGGGGGGCCGCGACCGGGGAGCTGTTTTTT
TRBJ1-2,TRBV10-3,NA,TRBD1,CAIRLQGAPNYGYTF,TGTGCCATCAGACTACAGGGGGCCCCTAACTATGGCTACACCTTC